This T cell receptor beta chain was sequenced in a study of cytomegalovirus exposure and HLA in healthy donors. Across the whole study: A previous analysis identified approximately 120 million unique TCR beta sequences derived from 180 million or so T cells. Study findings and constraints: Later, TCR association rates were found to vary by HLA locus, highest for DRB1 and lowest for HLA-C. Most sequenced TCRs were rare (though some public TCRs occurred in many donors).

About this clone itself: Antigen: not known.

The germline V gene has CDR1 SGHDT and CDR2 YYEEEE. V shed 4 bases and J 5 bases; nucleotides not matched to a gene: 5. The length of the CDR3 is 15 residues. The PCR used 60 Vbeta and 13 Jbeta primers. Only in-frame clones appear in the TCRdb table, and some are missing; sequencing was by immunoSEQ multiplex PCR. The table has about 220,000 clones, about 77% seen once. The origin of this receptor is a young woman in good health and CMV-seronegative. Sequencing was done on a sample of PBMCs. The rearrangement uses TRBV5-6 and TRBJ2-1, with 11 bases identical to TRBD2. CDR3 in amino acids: CASSHRLAGNNEQFF. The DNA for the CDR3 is TGTGCCAGCAGCCATCGACTAGCGGGGAACAATGAGCAGTTCTTC.